The subject of this entry is one T cell receptor beta chain. Its cognate antigen is unknown. The Oncomine TCR Beta short-read assay was applied to DNA of cultured CD4+ T cells. TCRdb processed the PCR reads anew with MiXCR; each CDR3 protein has one entry. The sample lists about 4,000 distinct CDR3 sequences; roughly two fifths were seen once. The treatment here: approximately 11-day PBMC culture with coronavirus spike peptide pools or control peptides (ViraFEST assay). These CD4+ T cells came from an unexposed donor, sampled before the COVID-19 pandemic (2011-2018). Peptide pool stimulation in ViraFEST expanded antigen-specific T cells, whose TCRs were then sequenced. This sample was included in a study of vaccination and CD4 T cells after COVID-19. As for the study in general: Median time from second vaccine dose to sampling was less than 85 days (14 to 241). Cellular stimulation was performed using overlapping spike peptides derived from SARS-CoV-2, HCoV-NL63, HCoV-OC43 and HCoV-229E. Study-wide findings and caveats: 304 of 307 vaccine-specific clones from convalescent patients were spike mono-reactive.

The V end was cut by 3 bases, the J end by 9 bases, with 12 bases between. CDR1 MNHNS and CDR2 SASEGT come from the germline V gene. This CDR3 is 14 amino acids long. Sequenced material: CD4+ T cells from blood, cultured in vitro. This chain joins TRBV6-1 and TRBJ1-6, with D perhaps matching TRBD1 (6 bases). This receptor was obtained from a human donor in good health. The CDR3 DNA reads TGTGCCAGCAGTGACGGGGGCTATTTTTCACCCCTCCACTTT. This translates into CASSDGGYFSPLHF.